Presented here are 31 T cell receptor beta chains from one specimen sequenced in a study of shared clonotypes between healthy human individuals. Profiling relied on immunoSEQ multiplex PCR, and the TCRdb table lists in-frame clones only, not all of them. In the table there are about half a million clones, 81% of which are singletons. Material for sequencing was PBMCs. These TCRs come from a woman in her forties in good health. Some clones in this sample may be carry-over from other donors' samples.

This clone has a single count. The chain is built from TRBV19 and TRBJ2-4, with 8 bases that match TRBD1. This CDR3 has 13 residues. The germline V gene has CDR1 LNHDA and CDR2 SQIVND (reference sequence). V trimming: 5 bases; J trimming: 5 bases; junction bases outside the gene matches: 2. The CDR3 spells CASSLDRENIQYF. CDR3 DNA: TGTGCCAGTAGTTTGGACAGGGAAAACATTCAGTACTTC.

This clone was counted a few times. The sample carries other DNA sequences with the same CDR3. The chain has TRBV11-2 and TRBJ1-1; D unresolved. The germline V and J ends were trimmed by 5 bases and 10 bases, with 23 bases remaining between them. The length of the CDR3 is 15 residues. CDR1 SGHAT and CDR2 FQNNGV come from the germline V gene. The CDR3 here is CASSPSGADTWGAFF. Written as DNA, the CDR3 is TGTGCCAGCAGCCCTTCAGGCGCAGACACTTGGGGAGCTTTCTTT.

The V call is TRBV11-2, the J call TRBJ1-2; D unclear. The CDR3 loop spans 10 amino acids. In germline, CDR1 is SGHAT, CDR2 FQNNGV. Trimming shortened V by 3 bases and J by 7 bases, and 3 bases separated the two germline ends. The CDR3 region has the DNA TGTGCCAGCAGCTTTCTTGGCTACACCTTC. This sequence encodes CASSFLGYTF.

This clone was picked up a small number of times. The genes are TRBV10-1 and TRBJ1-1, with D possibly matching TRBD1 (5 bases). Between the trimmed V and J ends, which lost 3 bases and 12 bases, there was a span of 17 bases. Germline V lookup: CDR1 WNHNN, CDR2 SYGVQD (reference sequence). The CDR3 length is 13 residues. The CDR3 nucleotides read TGCGCCAGCAGTGATGGAGGGGCAGGGATGACTTTCTTT. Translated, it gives CASSDGGAGMTFF.

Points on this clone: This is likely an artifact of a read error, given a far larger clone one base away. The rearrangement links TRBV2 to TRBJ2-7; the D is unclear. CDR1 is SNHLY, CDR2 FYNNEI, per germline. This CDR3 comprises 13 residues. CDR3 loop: CANSSNWSYEQYF. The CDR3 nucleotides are TGTGCCAACAGTTCCAACTGGTCCTACGAGCAGTACTTC.

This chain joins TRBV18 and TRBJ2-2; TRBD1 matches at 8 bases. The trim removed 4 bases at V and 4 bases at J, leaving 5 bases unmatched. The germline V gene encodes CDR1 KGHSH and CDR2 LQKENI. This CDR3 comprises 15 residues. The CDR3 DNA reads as TGTGCCAGCTCACTGGGGACAGGCCTCACCGGGGAGCTGTTTTTT. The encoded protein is CASSLGTGLTGELFF.

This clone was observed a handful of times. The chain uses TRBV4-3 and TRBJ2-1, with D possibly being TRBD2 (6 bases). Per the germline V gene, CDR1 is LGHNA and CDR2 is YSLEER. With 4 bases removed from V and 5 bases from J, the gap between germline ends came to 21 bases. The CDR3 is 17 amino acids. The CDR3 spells CASSRVVGSGDNNEQFF. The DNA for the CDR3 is TGCGCCAGCAGCCGGGTGGTGGGTAGCGGAGATAACAATGAGCAGTTCTTC.

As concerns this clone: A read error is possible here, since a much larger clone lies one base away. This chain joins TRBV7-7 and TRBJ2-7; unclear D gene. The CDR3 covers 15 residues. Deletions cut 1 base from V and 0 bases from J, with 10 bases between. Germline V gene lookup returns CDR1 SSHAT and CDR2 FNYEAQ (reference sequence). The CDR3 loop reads CASSLGAGSSYEQYF. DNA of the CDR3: TGTGCCAGCAGCTTAGGGGCCGGAAGCTCCTACGAGCAGTACTTC.

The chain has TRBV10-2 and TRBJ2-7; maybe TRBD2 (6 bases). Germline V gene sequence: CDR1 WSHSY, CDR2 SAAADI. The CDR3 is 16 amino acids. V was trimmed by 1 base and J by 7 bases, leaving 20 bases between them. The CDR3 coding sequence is TGCGCCAGCAGTGAGTATGGTGATTGGAGGGGCCGGGAGCAGTACTTC. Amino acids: CASSEYGDWRGREQYF.

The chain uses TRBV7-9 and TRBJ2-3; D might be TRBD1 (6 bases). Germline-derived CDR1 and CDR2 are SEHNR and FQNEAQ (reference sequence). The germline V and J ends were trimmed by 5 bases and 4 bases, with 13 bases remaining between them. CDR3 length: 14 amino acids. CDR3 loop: CASSDRQVSDTQYF. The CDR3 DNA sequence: TGTGCCAGCAGCGACCGACAGGTCTCAGATACGCAGTATTTT.

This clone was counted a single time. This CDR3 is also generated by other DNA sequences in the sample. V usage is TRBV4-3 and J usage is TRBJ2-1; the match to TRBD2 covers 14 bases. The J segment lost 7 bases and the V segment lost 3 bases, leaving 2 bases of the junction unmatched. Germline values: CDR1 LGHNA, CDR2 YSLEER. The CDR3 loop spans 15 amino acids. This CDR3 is CASSQGLAGVNEQFF. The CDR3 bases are TGCGCCAGCAGCCAGGGACTAGCGGGAGTAAATGAGCAGTTCTTC.

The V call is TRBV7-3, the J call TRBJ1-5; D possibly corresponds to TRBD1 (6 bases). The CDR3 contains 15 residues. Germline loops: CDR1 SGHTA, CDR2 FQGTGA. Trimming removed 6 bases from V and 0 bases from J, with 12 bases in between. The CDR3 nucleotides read TGTGCCAGCAGACCTACAGGGCCTAGCAATCAGCCCCAGCATTTT. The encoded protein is CASRPTGPSNQPQHF.

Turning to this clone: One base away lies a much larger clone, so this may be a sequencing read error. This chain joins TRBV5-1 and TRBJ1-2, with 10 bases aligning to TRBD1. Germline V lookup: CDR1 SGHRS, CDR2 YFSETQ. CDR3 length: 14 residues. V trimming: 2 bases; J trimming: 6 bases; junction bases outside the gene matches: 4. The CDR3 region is CASSFGTGDDGYTF. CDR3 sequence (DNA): TGCGCCAGCAGCTTTGGGACAGGGGACGATGGCTACACCTTC. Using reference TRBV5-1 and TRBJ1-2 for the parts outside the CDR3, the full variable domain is KAGVTQTPRYLIKTRGQQVTLSCSPISGHRSVSWYQQTPGQGLQFLFEYFSETQRNKGNFPGRFSGRQFSNSRSEMNVSTLELGDSALYLCASSFGTGDDGYTFGSGTRLTVV.

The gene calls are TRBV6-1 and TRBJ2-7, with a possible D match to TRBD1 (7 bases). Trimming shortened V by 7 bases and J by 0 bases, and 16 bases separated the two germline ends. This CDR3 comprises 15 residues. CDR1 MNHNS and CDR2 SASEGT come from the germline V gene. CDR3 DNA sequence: TGTGCCAGCACCGGGGGCAGGGGGTACTCCTACGAGCAGTACTTC. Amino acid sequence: CASTGGRGYSYEQYF.

For the CDR3, the DNA is TGCGCCAGGGTTATGAGGGGGGTTAGCAATCAGCCCCAGCATTTT. This codes for CARVMRGVSNQPQHF. The genes are TRBV23-1 and TRBJ1-5, with a tentative D call TRBD1 (6 bases). TRBV23-1 is an open reading frame, and its role is uncertain. This CDR3 spans 15 amino acids. V lost 9 bases and J 0 bases, leaving 15 bases between the germline ends.

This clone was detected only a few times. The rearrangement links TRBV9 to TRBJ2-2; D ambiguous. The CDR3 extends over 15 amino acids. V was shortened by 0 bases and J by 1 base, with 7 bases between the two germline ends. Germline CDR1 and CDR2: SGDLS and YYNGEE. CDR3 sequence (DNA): TGTGCCAGCAGCGTAGGTAGCAGGAACACCGGGGAGCTGTTTTTT. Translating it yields CASSVGSRNTGELFF.

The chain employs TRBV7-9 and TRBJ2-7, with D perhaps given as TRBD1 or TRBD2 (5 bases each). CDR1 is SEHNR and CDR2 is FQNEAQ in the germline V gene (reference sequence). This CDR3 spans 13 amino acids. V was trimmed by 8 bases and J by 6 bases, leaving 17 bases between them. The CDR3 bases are TGTGCCAGCCTCATGGGATTCGGGGCCGAGCAGTACTTC. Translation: CASLMGFGAEQYF.

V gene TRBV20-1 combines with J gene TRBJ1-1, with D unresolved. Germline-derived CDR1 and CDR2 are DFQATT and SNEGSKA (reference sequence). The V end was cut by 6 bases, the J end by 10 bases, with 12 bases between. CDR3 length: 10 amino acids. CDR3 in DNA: TGCAGTGCCGCTTTTCGGCCAGCTTTCTTT. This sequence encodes CSAAFRPAFF.

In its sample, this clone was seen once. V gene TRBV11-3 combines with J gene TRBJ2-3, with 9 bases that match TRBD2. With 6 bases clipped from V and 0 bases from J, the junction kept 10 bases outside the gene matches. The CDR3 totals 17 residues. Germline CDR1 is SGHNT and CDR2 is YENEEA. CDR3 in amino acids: CASRAQTSGTSTDTQYF. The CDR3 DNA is TGTGCCAGCAGGGCTCAGACTAGCGGAACTAGCACAGATACGCAGTATTTT.

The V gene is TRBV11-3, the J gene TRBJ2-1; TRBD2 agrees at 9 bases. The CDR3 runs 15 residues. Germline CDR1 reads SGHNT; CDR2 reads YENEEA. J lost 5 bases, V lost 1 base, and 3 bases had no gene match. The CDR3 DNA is TGTGCCAGCAGCTTAGGGGCGGGAGGGGACAATGAGCAGTTCTTC. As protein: CASSLGAGGDNEQFF.

CDR3 bases: TGCGCCAGCAGCTTGCGTGGGCCCGAGGGAGTTGCCGGGGAGCTGTTTTTT. Its protein is CASSLRGPEGVAGELFF. The V gene is TRBV5-1, the J gene TRBJ2-2; D is possibly TRBD2 (5 bases). The V gene's germline CDR1 is SGHRS and CDR2 YFSETQ. The CDR3 extends over 17 amino acids. Deletions cut 1 base from V and 6 bases from J, with 19 bases between.

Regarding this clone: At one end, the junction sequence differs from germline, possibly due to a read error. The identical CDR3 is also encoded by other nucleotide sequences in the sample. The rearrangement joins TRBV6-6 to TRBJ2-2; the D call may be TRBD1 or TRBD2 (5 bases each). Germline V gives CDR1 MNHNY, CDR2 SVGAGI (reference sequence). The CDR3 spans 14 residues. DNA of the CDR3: TGTGCAAGCAGGTCAGGGACGGACGCCGGGGAGCTGTTTTTT. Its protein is CASRSGTDAGELFF.

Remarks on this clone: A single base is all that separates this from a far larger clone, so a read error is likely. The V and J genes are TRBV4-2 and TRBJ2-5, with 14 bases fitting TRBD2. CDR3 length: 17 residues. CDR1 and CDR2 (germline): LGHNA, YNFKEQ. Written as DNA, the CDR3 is TGTGTCAGCAGCCCGCGACTAGCGGGAGGGATGGAAGAGACCCAGTACTTC. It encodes CVSSPRLAGGMEETQYF.

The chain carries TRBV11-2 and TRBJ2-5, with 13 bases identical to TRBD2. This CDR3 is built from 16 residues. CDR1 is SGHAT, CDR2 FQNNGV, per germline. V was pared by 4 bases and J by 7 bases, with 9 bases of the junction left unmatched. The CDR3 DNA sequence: TGTGCCAGCAGCTCAAGGACTAGCGGGAGCTGGGTGACCCAGTACTTC. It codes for CASSSRTSGSWVTQYF. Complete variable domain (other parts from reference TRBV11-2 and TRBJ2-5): EAGVAQSPRYKIIEKRQSVAFWCNPISGHATLYWYQQILGQGPKLLIQFQNNGVVDDSQLPKDRFSAERLKGVDSTLKIQPAKLEDSAVYLCASSSRTSGSWVTQYFGPGTRLLVL.

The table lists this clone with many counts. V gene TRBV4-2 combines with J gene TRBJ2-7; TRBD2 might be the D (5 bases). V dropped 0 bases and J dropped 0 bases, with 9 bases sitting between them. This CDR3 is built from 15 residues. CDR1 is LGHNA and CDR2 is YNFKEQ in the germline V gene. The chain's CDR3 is CASSQDPSSSYEQYF. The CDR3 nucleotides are TGTGCCAGCAGCCAAGATCCTAGCAGCTCCTACGAGCAGTACTTC.

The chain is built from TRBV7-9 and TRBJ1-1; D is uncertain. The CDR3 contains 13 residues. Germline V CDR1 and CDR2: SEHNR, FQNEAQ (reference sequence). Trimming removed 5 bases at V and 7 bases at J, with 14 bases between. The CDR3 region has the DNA TGTGCCAGCAGCACCCGGAGCGTTCTTGAAGCTTTCTTT. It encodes CASSTRSVLEAFF. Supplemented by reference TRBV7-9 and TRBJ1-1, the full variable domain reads DTGVSQNPRHKITKRGQNVTFRCDPISEHNRLYWYRQTLGQGPEFLTYFQNEAQLEKSRLLSDRFSAERPKGSFSTLEIQRTEQGDSAMYLCASSTRSVLEAFFGQGTRLTVV.

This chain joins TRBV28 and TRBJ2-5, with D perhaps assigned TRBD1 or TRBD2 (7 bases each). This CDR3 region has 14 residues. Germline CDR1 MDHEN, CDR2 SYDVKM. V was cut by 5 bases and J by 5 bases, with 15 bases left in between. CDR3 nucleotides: TGTGCCAGCAGTCTCCCGCAGGGGGGGGAGACCCAGTACTTC. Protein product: CASSLPQGGETQYF.

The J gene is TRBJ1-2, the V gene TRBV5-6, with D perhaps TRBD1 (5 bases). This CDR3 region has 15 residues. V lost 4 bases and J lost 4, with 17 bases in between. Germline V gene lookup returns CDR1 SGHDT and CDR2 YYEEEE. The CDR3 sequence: CASSPIQGGSYGYTF. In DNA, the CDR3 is TGTGCCAGCAGCCCGATTCAGGGAGGGTCCTATGGCTACACCTTC. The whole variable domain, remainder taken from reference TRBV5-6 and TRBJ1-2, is DAGVTQSPTHLIKTRGQQVTLRCSPKSGHDTVSWYQQALGQGPQFIFQYYEEEERQRGNFPDRFSGHQFPNYSSELNVNALLLGDSALYLCASSPIQGGSYGYTFGSGTRLTVV.

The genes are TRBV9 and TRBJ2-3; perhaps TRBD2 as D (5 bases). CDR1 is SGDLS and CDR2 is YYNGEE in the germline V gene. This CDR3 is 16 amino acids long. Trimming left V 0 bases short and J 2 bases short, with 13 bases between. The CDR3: CASSVGRGGPTDTQYF. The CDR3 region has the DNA TGTGCCAGCAGCGTAGGACGCGGCGGGCCCACAGATACGCAGTATTTT.

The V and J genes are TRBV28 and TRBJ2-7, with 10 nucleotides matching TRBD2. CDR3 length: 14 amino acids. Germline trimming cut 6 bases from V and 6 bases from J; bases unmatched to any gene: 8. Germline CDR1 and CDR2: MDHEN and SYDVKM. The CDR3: CASRRTSGKGEQYF. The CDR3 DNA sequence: TGTGCCAGCAGACGTACTAGCGGGAAAGGCGAGCAGTACTTC. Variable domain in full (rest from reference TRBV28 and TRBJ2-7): DVKVTQSSRYLVKRTGEKVFLECVQDMDHENMFWYRQDPGLGLRLIYFSYDVKMKEKGDIPEGYSVSREKKERFSLILESASTNQTSMYLCASRRTSGKGEQYFGPGTRLTVT.

CDR3 amino acids: CASSYQRATGELFF. CDR3 coding DNA: TGTGCCAGCAGCTACCAGCGGGCCACCGGGGAGCTGTTTTTT. The chain uses TRBV7-3 and TRBJ2-2; perhaps TRBD2 as D (6 bases). This CDR3 spans 14 amino acids. V dropped 4 bases and J dropped 4 bases, with 10 bases sitting between them. CDR1 SGHTA and CDR2 FQGTGA come from the germline V gene.